The T cell receptor beta chain described here comes from a study of read filtering for tumor transcriptome and immune sequencing. Trimming removed 1 base from V and 9 bases from J; junction bases left unmatched: 18. Germline V lookup: CDR1 SGHTA, CDR2 FQGNSA. The length of the CDR3 is 19 residues. This clonotype was recorded at least ten times. Molecular barcoded adaptors covering alpha/delta and beta/gamma chains were used on about 390 ng RNA. TCRdb re-called the reads with MiXCR, one entry per CDR3 protein. The table includes around 130,000 distinct CDR3 sequences, approximately 13% detected once. Sequencing was done on a sample of a population of CD138-negative cells sorted from bone marrow. The chain couples TRBV7-2 to TRBJ2-1, with 10 bases identical to TRBD2. This sequence was found in a donor aged 40 or over with multiple myeloma. CDR3 sequence (DNA): TGTGCCAGCAGCTTAGAAATACTAGCGGGATTAAGTCCTCATCCTGAGCAGTTCTTC. Translated, it gives CASSLEILAGLSPHPEQFF.